The entry that follows covers one T cell receptor beta chain sequence. The CDR3 contains 15 residues. The V gene end was trimmed by 7 bases and the J gene end by 4 bases; junction bases not matched to a gene: 11. These data belong to a study of T cells in Graves' hyperthyroidism and ophthalmopathy. From RNA transcripts, TCR beta CDR3 regions were amplified. When the TCR CDR3 underwent first-round RT-PCR, the HTBI primer set was used. A single record per CDR3 protein comes from TCRdb applying MiXCR to the multiplex PCR reads. Here the sample spans 400,000 or so distinct CDR3 sequences, nearly 15% being singletons.

This rearrangement joins TRBV12-3 or TRBV12-4 to TRBJ2-5; 8 bases are a match to TRBD2. The sequence derives from a woman aged 55-69 years with Graves' ophthalmopathy. Sequencing was carried out using blood. The CDR3 DNA reads as TGTGCCAGCAACGGGGGGGGTCTAGCGGGAGAGACCCAGTACTTC. It translates to CASNGGGLAGETQYF.